This record covers a single TCR beta chain. As yet, its antigen is unknown. These data are taken from a study of CD8 T cells in ankylosing spondylitis. Study results and limitations: Existing reports had already noted some motif variants in reactive arthritis synovial fluid and blood. Significant enrichment of disease-linked clones was reported in matched ankylosing spondylitis synovial fluid. Disease-linked clones were found to be CD8+ and relatively rare in peripheral blood. In ankylosing spondylitis blood, a motif of about 8 highly homologous TCR beta variants appeared characteristic.

Germline CDR1 is GTSNPN and CDR2 is SVGIG (reference sequence). Trimming removed 4 bases from V and 0 bases from J; junction bases left unmatched: 17. The CDR3 covers 19 residues. Researchers built TCR beta libraries using quantitative 5'-RACE with molecular barcodes. TCRdb re-analysed the 5' RACE reads in MiXCR, keeping a single row per CDR3 protein. The sample includes hundreds of thousands of distinct CDR3 sequences, approximately 17% of them seen just once. V and J are TRBV30 and TRBJ2-3, with 9 bases lining up with TRBD1. Sequenced material: blood, either unsorted or a sorted T cell fraction (not recorded which). The receptor was isolated from a male donor with ankylosing spondylitis. The CDR3 DNA reads as TGTGCCTGGACTAGACCCGGGACAGGGTTAGGCCTCAGCACAGATACGCAGTATTTT. This gives the protein CAWTRPGTGLGLSTDTQYF. The full variable domain, in which reference TRBV30 and TRBJ2-3 provide the parts outside the CDR3, is SQTIHQWPATLVQPVGSPLSLECTVEGTSNPNLYWYRQAAGRGLQLLFYSVGIGQISSEVPQNLSASRPQDRQFILSSKKLLLSDSGFYLCAWTRPGTGLGLSTDTQYFGPGTRLTVL.